This TCR beta chain was found in a study of blood T cell repertoires in COVID-19. Source study methods: Amplification of reference gene primers was used by the study to estimate nucleated cell counts. Produced via immunoSEQ multiplex PCR; TCRdb's table is partial and in-frame only. The V and J calls and clone size were taken over from that table, and D and trimming were inferred from the DNA. The sample has around 38,000 clones, around 90% seen once; the top ten hold approximately 4.5%. CDR3 size: 12 residues. Germline-derived CDR1 and CDR2 are SEHNR and FQNEAQ (reference sequence). V lost 1 base and J 7 bases, leaving 8 bases between the germline ends. Seattle patients were enrolled during active infection and followed longitudinally.

The rearrangement links TRBV7-9 to TRBJ2-7; D uncertain. The source material was peripheral blood. This clonotype originated in a man aged 55 to 69 with COVID-19, enrolled during active disease. CDR3 amino acids: CASSLVLGEQYF. In nucleotides, the CDR3 is TGTGCCAGCAGCTTAGTTCTCGGGGAGCAGTACTTC.